The rows below give T cell receptor beta chains drawn from one sample of a study of breast tumors, draining lymph nodes, adjacent tissues. From the multiplex PCR reads, TCRdb called clonotypes with MiXCR, one entry per CDR3 protein. The repertoire holds 200,000 to 300,000 distinct CDR3 sequences, 30% seen once, with over 0.95% in the top ten. The source material was axillary lymph node tissue. These receptors were taken from a female donor with breast cancer. Some clones in this sample may be carry-over from other donors' samples. The CDR3 runs from the conserved cysteine through the conserved F or W. A D gene is named only where the DNA matches it firmly. Size values are once, few and many counts, or a class for expanded clones, and some rows have none.

clone_size,d_call,v_call,j_call,cdr3_aa,cdr3_nt
many,NA,TRBV12-3/TRBV12-4,TRBJ2-1,CASSLGAQGDEQFF,TGTGCCAGCAGTTTAGGGGCACAAGGGGATGAGCAGTTCTTC
NA,NA,TRBV30,TRBJ1-3,CAWSEGVRAGNTIYF,TGTGCCTGGAGTGAAGGTGTCAGGGCGGGAAACACCATATATTTT
many,NA,TRBV20-1,TRBJ2-1,CSAPPLSAVTSEQFF,TGCAGTGCCCCTCCGCTGAGCGCGGTCACCAGTGAGCAGTTCTTC
many,NA,TRBV19,TRBJ2-3,CASSIGGADTQYF,TGTGCCAGTAGTATAGGCGGCGCAGATACGCAGTATTTT
few,TRBD1,TRBV12-3/TRBV12-4,TRBJ1-2,CASSFLQGAHDYTF,TGTGCCAGCAGTTTCCTACAGGGGGCGCATGACTACACCTTC
many,TRBD2,TRBV2,TRBJ2-7,CASSVGLGIYEQYF,TGTGCCAGCAGTGTGGGACTAGGGATATACGAGCAGTACTTC
NA,NA,TRBV7-9,TRBJ1-4,CACIAVGREKLFF,TGTGCGTGTATCGCCGTTGGGCGTGAAAAACTGTTTTTT
many,TRBD1,TRBV4-1,TRBJ2-7,CASSRGTGSSYEQYF,TGCGCCAGCAGCCGTGGGACAGGCTCCTCCTACGAGCAGTACTTC
many,NA,TRBV6-2/TRBV6-3,TRBJ1-6,CATKAGTYYSPLHF,TGTGCCACCAAAGCCGGGACATACTATTCACCCCTCCACTTT
many,NA,TRBV20-1,TRBJ1-5,CSARAGTQPQHF,TGCAGTGCTAGAGCGGGGACTCAGCCCCAGCATTTT
many,NA,TRBV2,TRBJ2-1,CASSPFRDGHNEQFF,TGTGCCAGCAGTCCGTTCCGGGACGGCCACAATGAGCAGTTCTTC
many,TRBD2,TRBV2,TRBJ2-3,CAGTSGDTDTQYF,TGTGCCGGGACTAGCGGCGACACAGATACGCAGTATTTT
NA,TRBD2,TRBV5-1,TRBJ2-1,CASSPPSLAGVGEQFF,TGTGCCAGCTCACCACCATCACTAGCGGGAGTAGGTGAGCAGTTCTTC
many,NA,TRBV7-6,TRBJ2-7,CASSLGTESYEQYF,TGTGCCAGCAGCTTAGGGACAGAGAGCTACGAGCAGTACTTC
many,NA,TRBV20-1,TRBJ1-2,CSASLNYGYTF,TGCAGTGCGTCCTTAAACTATGGCTACACCTTC
many,NA,TRBV20-1,TRBJ1-5,CSATLTTGPNQPQHF,TGCAGTGCTACACTCACGACAGGACCCAATCAGCCCCAGCATTTT
many,NA,TRBV24-1,TRBJ2-7,CATSESNRPYEQYF,TGTGCCACCAGTGAATCTAACAGGCCCTACGAGCAGTACTTC
many,TRBD2,TRBV20-1,TRBJ2-5,CSARQLADHQETQYF,TGCAGTGCTAGACAGCTAGCGGACCACCAAGAGACCCAGTACTTC
many,NA,TRBV6-1,TRBJ2-7,CASNVLGSSYEQYF,TGTGCCAGCAACGTTCTGGGTTCCTCCTACGAGCAGTACTTC
many,TRBD1,TRBV20-1,TRBJ2-7,CSALLGQGAHEQYF,TGCAGTGCTTTGTTGGGACAGGGGGCACACGAGCAGTACTTC
NA,TRBD2,TRBV6-2/TRBV6-3,TRBJ2-1,CASSPRTSGRKNYNEQFF,TGTGCCAGCAGCCCCCGGACTAGCGGGAGGAAAAACTACAATGAGCAGTTCTTC
many,NA,TRBV20-1,TRBJ1-5,CSASGTDNQPQHF,TGCAGTGCTAGCGGGACGGATAATCAGCCCCAGCATTTT
NA,NA,TRBV5-8,TRBJ2-5,CASSLRLGRETQYF,TGTGCCAGCAGCTTACGACTAGGGAGGGAGACCCAGTACTTC